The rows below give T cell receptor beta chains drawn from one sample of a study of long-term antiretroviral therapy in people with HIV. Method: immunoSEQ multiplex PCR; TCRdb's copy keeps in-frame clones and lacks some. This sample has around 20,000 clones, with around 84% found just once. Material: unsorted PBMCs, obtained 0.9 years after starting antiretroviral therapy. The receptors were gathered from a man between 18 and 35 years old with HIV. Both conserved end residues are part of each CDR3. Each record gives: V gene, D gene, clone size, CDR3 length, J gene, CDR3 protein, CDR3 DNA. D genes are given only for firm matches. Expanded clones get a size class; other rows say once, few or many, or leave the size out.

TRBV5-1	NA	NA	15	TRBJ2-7	CASSFGDLPWYEQYF	TGCGCCAGCAGCTTCGGCGATTTGCCGTGGTACGAGCAGTACTTC
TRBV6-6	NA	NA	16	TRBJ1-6	CASSYWGGQENSPLHF	TGTGCCAGCAGTTACTGGGGGGGGCAGGAGAATTCACCCCTCCACTTT
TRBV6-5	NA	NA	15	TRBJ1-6	CASLLTPDLNSPLHF	TGTGCCAGCCTCTTGACCCCGGACCTTAATTCACCCCTCCACTTT
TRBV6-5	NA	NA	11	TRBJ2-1	CASSNGVEQFF	TGTGCCAGCAGTAACGGGGTTGAGCAGTTCTTC
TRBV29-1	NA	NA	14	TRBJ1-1	CSVEKVAANTEAFF	TGCAGCGTGGAGAAGGTGGCAGCCAACACTGAAGCTTTCTTT
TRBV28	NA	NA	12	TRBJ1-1	CASRDQNTEAFF	TGTGCCAGCAGGGACCAGAACACTGAAGCTTTCTTT
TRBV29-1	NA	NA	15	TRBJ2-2	CSVDVLGSNTGELFF	TGCAGCGTTGATGTTTTGGGATCGAACACCGGGGAGCTGTTTTTT
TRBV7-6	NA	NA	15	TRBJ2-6	CASSPDPSGANVLTF	TGTGCCAGCAGCCCCGACCCCTCTGGGGCCAACGTCCTGACTTTC
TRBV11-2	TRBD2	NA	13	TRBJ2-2	CASPVGGGRELFF	TGTGCCAGCCCGGTGGGCGGGGGGCGGGAGCTGTTTTTT
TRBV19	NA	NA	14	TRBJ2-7	CASSRQGNSYEQYF	TGTGCCAGTAGTCGGCAGGGGAACTCCTACGAGCAGTACTTC
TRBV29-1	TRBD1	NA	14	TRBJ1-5	CSVSSGTGDQPQHF	TGCAGCGTTTCTTCCGGGACAGGGGATCAGCCCCAGCATTTT
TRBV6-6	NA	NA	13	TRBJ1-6	CASSAGVNSPLHF	TGTGCCAGCAGCGCAGGGGTGAATTCACCCCTCCACTTT
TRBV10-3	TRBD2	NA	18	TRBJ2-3	CAISEGGTSGGLTDTQYF	TGTGCCATCAGTGAAGGTGGGACTAGCGGGGGACTCACAGATACGCAGTATTTT
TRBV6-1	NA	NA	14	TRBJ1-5	CASREIKSNQPQHF	TGTGCCAGCAGAGAGATTAAGAGCAATCAGCCCCAGCATTTT
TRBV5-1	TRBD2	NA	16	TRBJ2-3	CASSRGTSGSTDTQYF	TGCGCCAGCAGCCGCGGGACTAGCGGCAGCACAGATACGCAGTATTTT
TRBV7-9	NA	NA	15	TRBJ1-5	CASSSGRWGNQPQHF	TGTGCCAGCAGCTCGGGACGGTGGGGCAATCAGCCCCAGCATTTT
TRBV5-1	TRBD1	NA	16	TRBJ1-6	CASSPQGAGGNSPLHF	TGCGCCAGCAGCCCCCAGGGTGCAGGGGGCAATTCACCCCTCCACTTT
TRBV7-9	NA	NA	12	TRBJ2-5	CASSGLKETQYF	TGTGCCAGCAGCGGTTTAAAAGAGACCCAGTACTTC
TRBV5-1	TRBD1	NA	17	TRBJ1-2	CASSSVSTGIFYYGYTF	TGCGCCAGCAGCTCCGTTTCGACAGGGATATTTTACTATGGCTACACCTTC
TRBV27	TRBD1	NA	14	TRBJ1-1	CASSQQGGYTEAFF	TGTGCCAGCAGCCAACAGGGGGGATACACTGAAGCTTTCTTT
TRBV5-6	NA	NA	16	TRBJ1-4	CASSLLRARRNEKLFF	TGTGCCAGCAGCTTGCTACGTGCCAGGCGTAATGAAAAACTGTTTTTT
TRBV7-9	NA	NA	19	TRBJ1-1	CASSLPTPKKGGLNTEAFF	TGTGCCAGCAGCTTACCCACTCCAAAAAAGGGGGGACTAAACACTGAAGCTTTCTTT
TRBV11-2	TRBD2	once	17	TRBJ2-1	CASSFALTSGGDNEQFF	TGTGCCAGCAGCTTTGCCCTGACTAGCGGGGGGGACAATGAGCAGTTCTTC
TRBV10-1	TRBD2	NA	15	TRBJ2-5	CASSEGASGDAAQYF	TGCGCCAGCAGTGAGGGGGCCAGCGGGGACGCGGCCCAGTACTTC
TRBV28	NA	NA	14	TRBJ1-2	CASSLTDNGYGYTF	TGTGCCAGCAGTTTAACCGACAACGGCTATGGCTACACCTTC
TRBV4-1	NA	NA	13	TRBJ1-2	CASSGGANYGYTF	TGCGCCAGCAGTGGGGGAGCTAACTATGGCTACACCTTC
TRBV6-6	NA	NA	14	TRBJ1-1	CASSALIGPTEAFF	TGTGCCAGCAGTGCCCTCATCGGGCCCACTGAAGCTTTCTTT
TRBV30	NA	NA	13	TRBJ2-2	CATEGGAGGELFF	TGTGCCACAGAGGGCGGGGCCGGCGGGGAGCTGTTTTTT
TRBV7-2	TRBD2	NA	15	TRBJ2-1	CASSLGAGGDNEQFF	TGTGCCAGCAGCTTAGGAGCGGGGGGGGACAATGAGCAGTTCTTC
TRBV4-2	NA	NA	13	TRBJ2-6	CATSFSGANVLTF	TGTGCCACCTCGTTCTCTGGGGCCAACGTCCTGACTTTC
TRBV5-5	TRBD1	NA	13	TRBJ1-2	CASSSGQAYGYTF	TGTGCCAGCAGCTCGGGACAGGCCTATGGCTACACCTTC
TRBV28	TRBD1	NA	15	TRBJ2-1	CASSLWRGGVNEQFF	TGTGCCAGCAGTTTATGGAGAGGGGGCGTCAATGAGCAGTTCTTC
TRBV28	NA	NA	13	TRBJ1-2	CASSLDNYYGYTF	TGTGCCAGCAGTTTAGATAACTACTATGGCTACACCTTC
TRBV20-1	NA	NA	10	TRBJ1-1	CSAYDSEAFF	TGCAGTGCTTACGACAGTGAAGCTTTCTTT
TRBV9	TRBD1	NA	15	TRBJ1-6	CASSVGQFYNSPLHF	TGTGCCAGCAGCGTGGGACAGTTTTATAATTCACCCCTCCACTTT
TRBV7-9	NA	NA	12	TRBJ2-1	CASSFRVNEQFF	TGTGCCAGCAGCTTCCGCGTGAATGAGCAGTTCTTC
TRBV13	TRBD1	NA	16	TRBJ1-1	CASAWTGPLTGDEAFF	TGTGCCAGCGCCTGGACAGGGCCCTTAACGGGGGATGAAGCTTTCTTT
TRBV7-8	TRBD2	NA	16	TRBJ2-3	CASSPKLAGVTDTQYF	TGTGCCAGCAGCCCTAAACTAGCGGGGGTCACAGATACGCAGTATTTT
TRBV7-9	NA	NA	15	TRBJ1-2	CASSSPWGANYGYTF	TGTGCCAGCAGCTCACCTTGGGGAGCTAACTATGGCTACACCTTC
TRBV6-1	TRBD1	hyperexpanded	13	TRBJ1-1	CASSGGTAHEAFF	TGTGCCAGCAGTGGCGGGACAGCTCATGAAGCTTTCTTT
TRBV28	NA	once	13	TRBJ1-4	CASRVTPNEKLFF	TGTGCCAGCAGGGTAACACCTAATGAAAAACTGTTTTTT
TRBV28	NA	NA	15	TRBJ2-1	CASRAGEAWVNEQFF	TGTGCCAGCAGAGCAGGGGAGGCTTGGGTCAATGAGCAGTTCTTC
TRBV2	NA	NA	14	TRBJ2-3	CASTGEETLRTQYF	TGTGCCAGCACAGGGGAGGAGACCCTTCGTACGCAGTATTTT
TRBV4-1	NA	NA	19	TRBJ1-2	CASSQGWLGRDPREYGYTF	TGCGCCAGCAGCCAGGGATGGTTGGGCCGGGACCCACGGGAGTATGGCTACACCTTC